The 22 T cell receptor beta chains below all came from one sample that was sequenced in a study of control samples from healthy donors and cancer patients. Profiled with immunoSEQ multiplex PCR; TCRdb holds only in-frame clones, not every one. The sample holds 97,000 or so clones, roughly 94% seen once. The sequenced sample was blood. The origin of the receptors is a woman aged 18 to 35 in good health.

This chain joins TRBV6-6 and TRBJ1-1, with D perhaps TRBD1 (6 bases). The V and J ends lost 5 bases and 1 base respectively, with 8 bases between them. The germline V gene encodes CDR1 MNHNY and CDR2 SVGAGI (reference sequence). The CDR3 runs to 13 residues. CDR3 protein: CASSPQGNTEAFF. DNA of the CDR3: TGTGCCAGCAGTCCACAGGGGAACACTGAAGCTTTCTTT.

CDR3 sequence reads: CASSLGGDTEAFF. In DNA form, the CDR3 reads TGTGCCAGCAGTTTAGGGGGTGACACTGAAGCTTTCTTT. The V and J genes are TRBV12-3 or TRBV12-4 and TRBJ1-1; D call uncertain. The CDR3 runs 13 residues. V lost 1 base and J lost 3, with 6 bases in between.

This CDR3 reads CASSLDEGLAGGPVGEQFF. The CDR3 DNA follows: TGTGCCAGCAGCTTAGACGAGGGACTAGCGGGAGGGCCGGTGGGTGAGCAGTTCTTC. The V call is TRBV11-3, the J call TRBJ2-1, with TRBD2 identical over 16 bases. Per the germline V gene, CDR1 is SGHNT and CDR2 is YENEEA. The CDR3 length is 19 residues. V shed 0 bases, J shed 9 bases, and the junction held 11 bases outside the gene matches. The entire variable domain, with the rest obtained from reference TRBV11-3 and TRBJ2-1, is as follows: EAGVVQSPRYKIIEKKQPVAFWCNPISGHNTLYWYLQNLGQGPELLIRYENEEAVDDSQLPKDRFSAERLKGVDSTLKIQPAELGDSAVYLCASSLDEGLAGGPVGEQFFGPGTRLTVL.

The CDR3 sequence is CASSLSGYTF. CDR3 sequence (DNA): TGTGCCAGCAGCTTGAGCGGCTACACCTTC. The rearrangement links TRBV21-1 to TRBJ1-2. TRBV21-1 is flagged as a pseudogene. This CDR3 is built from 10 residues.

CDR3 nucleotide sequence: TGTGCCAGCAGCTTAGTTAAGGGCGGCTATGGCTACACCTTC. This gives the protein CASSLVKGGYGYTF. The V and J genes are TRBV7-8 and TRBJ1-2; D remains ambiguous. This CDR3 has 14 amino acids. The V end was cut by 1 base, the J end by 4 bases, with 10 bases between. Per the germline V gene, CDR1 is SGHVS and CDR2 is FQNEAQ.

The chain couples TRBV9 to TRBJ2-7; 9 nucleotides align to TRBD1. This CDR3 region has 16 residues. The J segment lost 3 bases and the V segment lost 3 bases, leaving 10 bases of the junction unmatched. The germline V gene has CDR1 SGDLS and CDR2 YYNGEE. For the CDR3, the DNA is TGTGCCAGCAGCGCCGGGACAGGGTTTGACGTCTACGAGCAGTACTTC. This sequence encodes CASSAGTGFDVYEQYF.

V is TRBV7-8 and J is TRBJ2-7; D gene ambiguous. Trimming left V 5 bases short and J 1 base short, with 6 bases between. CDR1 is SGHVS, CDR2 FQNEAQ, per germline. The CDR3 is made up of 12 amino acids. CDR3 nucleotides: TGTGCCAGCAGCCCTCCATCCTACGAGCAGTACTTC. Translating gives CASSPPSYEQYF.

The chain links TRBV11-2 to TRBJ1-3; 8 bases align to TRBD1. V shed 5 bases, J shed 3 bases, and the junction held 0 bases outside the gene matches. Germline CDR1 is SGHAT and CDR2 is FQNNGV. CDR3 length: 13 residues. CDR3 bases: TGTGCCAGCAGCGACAGGGGTGGAAACACCATATATTTT. It is translated as CASSDRGGNTIYF.

The V gene is TRBV10-3, the J gene TRBJ2-5; TRBD1 aligns across 9 bases. V was clipped by 7 bases and J by 1 base; unmatched bases: 7. The CDR3 totals 15 residues. The V gene's germline CDR1 is ENHRY and CDR2 SYGVKD. CDR3 loop: CAIKGQGKGQETQYF. The DNA of the CDR3 is TGTGCCATCAAGGGACAGGGAAAGGGCCAAGAGACCCAGTACTTC.

The chain links TRBV5-1 to TRBJ1-2; the match to TRBD1 covers 9 bases. In germline, CDR1 is SGHRS, CDR2 YFSETQ. The CDR3 has 14 residues. Trimming removed 4 bases from V and 1 base from J; junction bases left unmatched: 2. The CDR3 bases are TGCGCCAGCAGCACGGACAGGGGTAACTATGGCTACACCTTC. Its translation: CASSTDRGNYGYTF.

The V call is TRBV28, the J call TRBJ1-2; TRBD1 is a possible D gene (5 bases). V was cut by 6 bases and J by 2 bases, with 13 bases left in between. The V gene's germline CDR1 is MDHEN and CDR2 SYDVKM. This CDR3 is built from 14 residues. The CDR3 protein is CASSPADNNYGYTF. The DNA for the CDR3 is TGTGCCAGCAGCCCCGCGGACAACAACTATGGCTACACCTTC.

The chain uses TRBV28 and TRBJ2-4; D may match TRBD1 or TRBD2 (6 bases each). Trimming removed 6 bases from V and 8 bases from J, with 23 bases in between. CDR1 is MDHEN, CDR2 SYDVKM, per germline. This CDR3 contains 16 residues. CDR3 coding DNA: TGTGCCAGCAGCCAATCCGGGAGCCCGAGGGGGGACATTCAGTACTTC. Its translation is CASSQSGSPRGDIQYF.

This chain connects TRBV6-1 to TRBJ2-1, with D possibly being TRBD1 (5 bases). CDR3 length equals 16 residues. Per germline, CDR1 MNHNS and CDR2 SASEGT. V lost 4 bases to trimming and J lost 0 bases, with 13 bases between them. The CDR3 DNA reads TGTGCCAGCAGTGGTCAAGACAGTAGCTCCTACAATGAGCAGTTCTTC. As protein: CASSGQDSSSYNEQFF.

The rearrangement uses TRBV18 and TRBJ2-5; no clear D. The germline CDR1 and CDR2 sequences are KGHSH and LQKENI. Trimming cost V 1 base and J 5 bases, with 8 bases left between them. This CDR3 has 13 residues. CDR3 in amino acids: CASSPLTTETQYF. The CDR3 DNA sequence: TGTGCCAGCTCACCACTTACGACTGAGACCCAGTACTTC.

The V gene is TRBV19, the J gene TRBJ2-2; 13 positions match TRBD2. The CDR3 is made up of 16 amino acids. Germline V CDR1 and CDR2: LNHDA, SQIVND (reference sequence). The V and J ends lost 5 bases and 6 bases, in that order; junction bases with no gene match: 6. DNA for the CDR3: TGTGCCAGTAGTCCACCCGGGACTAGCGGGGCCGGGGAGCTGTTTTTT. Translated: CASSPPGTSGAGELFF.

As DNA, the CDR3 is TGTGCCACCAGTGATCCGCCGGGACTAGCGGGAGGGCCGGGTCCGGGGGAGCAGTTCTTC. Translation: CATSDPPGLAGGPGPGEQFF. The chain couples TRBV24-1 to TRBJ2-1; TRBD2 matches 16 bases. Germline assignment: CDR1 KGHDR and CDR2 SFDVKD. CDR3 length equals 20 residues. V trimming: 3 bases; J trimming: 10 bases; junction bases outside the gene matches: 17.

The gene calls are TRBV21-1 and TRBJ1-2; no check of the table's D call, TRBD1, against the DNA was made. TRBV21-1 is flagged as a pseudogene. The CDR3 has 13 amino acids. In DNA form, the CDR3 reads TGTGCCAGCAGCACCCGGCGCCCGGGACAGGGGCCCTTC. Its protein is CASSTRRPGQGPF.

Comments on this clone: This sample includes further DNA sequences coding for the same CDR3. V gene TRBV19 combines with J gene TRBJ1-5; D not resolved. Trimming removed 1 base from V and 5 bases from J, with 6 bases in between. CDR1 is LNHDA and CDR2 is SQIVND in the germline V gene (reference sequence). The CDR3 has 13 residues. CDR3 residues: CASSIGGDQPQHF. The CDR3 DNA reads as TGTGCCAGTAGTATAGGGGGAGATCAGCCCCAGCATTTT.

The V call is TRBV6-1, the J call TRBJ1-4, with D maybe TRBD1 (6 bases). V lost 1 base and J lost 7, with 13 bases in between. Germline CDR1 reads MNHNS; CDR2 reads SASEGT. The CDR3 extends over 15 amino acids. The CDR3 DNA reads as TGTGCCAGCAGTGAAGAGGGGGTTGCTAGTGAAAAACTGTTTTTT. Translation: CASSEEGVASEKLFF.

This chain links TRBV14 with TRBJ1-6; D gene unclear. The CDR3 runs 11 residues. Germline CDR1 reads SGHDN; CDR2 reads FVKESK. Trimming took 1 base from V and 9 from J, leaving 1 base between them. CDR3 region: CASSQGSPLHF. The DNA of the CDR3 is TGTGCCAGCAGCCAAGGTTCACCCCTCCACTTT.

The rearrangement uses TRBV27 and TRBJ1-1; perhaps TRBD1 as D (5 bases). The germline V and J ends were trimmed by 0 bases and 0 bases, with 11 bases remaining between them. CDR1 is MNHEY and CDR2 is SMNVEV in the germline V gene (reference sequence). The CDR3 covers 16 residues. In DNA, the CDR3 is TGTGCCAGCAGTTTATCGGGGGGACGGGTGAACACTGAAGCTTTCTTT. Its protein is CASSLSGGRVNTEAFF.

This rearrangement joins TRBV25-1 to TRBJ1-6, with no clear D. Trimming took 4 bases from V and 10 from J, leaving 11 bases between them. The CDR3 length is 13 residues. Germline loops: CDR1 MGHDK, CDR2 SYGVNS. The DNA for the CDR3 is TGTGCCAGCAGTGGATGGAGGTTCTCACCCCTCCACTTT. Its translation is CASSGWRFSPLHF.